A single sample is the source of the 8 T cell receptor beta chains below, sequenced in a study of blood T cell repertoires in COVID-19. Method: immunoSEQ multiplex PCR; TCRdb's copy keeps in-frame clones and lacks some. This table holds around 300,000 clones, 85% found once. The source material was peripheral blood. The source is a woman aged 50 to 60 with active or convalescent COVID-19.

The rearrangement uses TRBV5-1 and TRBJ2-1; no reliable D call. The CDR3 runs 14 residues. Germline-derived CDR1 and CDR2 are SGHRS and YFSETQ. The V end lost 0 bases, the J end lost 8 bases, and 12 bases lay between the germline ends. The CDR3 region has the DNA TGCGCCAGCAGCTTGGTGGTCCCAAGCTATGAGCAGTTCTTC. Residues: CASSLVVPSYEQFF. The full variable domain, completed using reference TRBV5-1 and TRBJ2-1, is KAGVTQTPRYLIKTRGQQVTLSCSPISGHRSVSWYQQTPGQGLQFLFEYFSETQRNKGNFPGRFSGRQFSNSRSEMNVSTLELGDSALYLCASSLVVPSYEQFFGPGTRLTVL.

The V and J genes are TRBV5-1 and TRBJ2-5; 13 nucleotides line up with TRBD2. J lost 1 base, V lost 4 bases, and 7 bases had no gene match. In germline, CDR1 is SGHRS, CDR2 YFSETQ. CDR3 size: 17 residues. The CDR3 DNA sequence: TGCGCCAGCAGCCCAGGACTAGCGGGAGATCCCCAAGAGACCCAGTACTTC. Amino acids: CASSPGLAGDPQETQYF.

Note on this clone: The junction differs from germline at one of its ends, possibly a read error. The gene calls are TRBV7-7 and TRBJ2-5; TRBD2 matches 7 bases. Germline V CDR1 and CDR2: SSHAT, FNYEAQ (reference sequence). This CDR3 comprises 15 residues. DNA of the CDR3: TGTGCTAGCAGCTTAGGGCGGGAGCCGAGAGAGACCCAGTACTTC. Its translation is CASSLGREPRETQYF.

This rearrangement joins TRBV5-6 to TRBJ1-2, with TRBD1 matching 9 bases. The germline V gene has CDR1 SGHDT and CDR2 YYEEEE. The CDR3 has 15 residues. The ends lost 5 bases at V and 3 bases at J; junction bases unmatched: 8. CDR3 in amino acids: CASSNGQGIYYGYTF. The CDR3 DNA reads TGTGCCAGCAGTAACGGACAGGGGATTTACTATGGCTACACCTTC.

The table lists this clone with a count of one. The rearrangement uses TRBV9 and TRBJ2-7; TRBD2 might be the D (6 bases). The CDR3 length is 14 residues. CDR1 SGDLS and CDR2 YYNGEE come from the germline V gene. Trimming removed 0 bases from V and 2 bases from J, with 9 bases in between. This CDR3 is CASSVDWGAYEQYF. CDR3 nucleotides: TGTGCCAGCAGCGTAGATTGGGGGGCCTACGAGCAGTACTTC. The full variable domain, with the rest looked up from reference TRBV9 and TRBJ2-7, is DSGVTQTPKHLITATGQRVTLRCSPRSGDLSVYWYQQSLDQGLQFLIQYYNGEERAKGNILERFSAQQFPDLHSELNLSSLELGDSALYFCASSVDWGAYEQYFGPGTRLTVT.

The V gene is TRBV11-2, the J gene TRBJ2-7; TRBD1 is a possible D gene (5 bases). The CDR3 extends over 13 amino acids. Trimming shortened V by 1 base and J by 6 bases, and 10 bases separated the two germline ends. Germline loops: CDR1 SGHAT, CDR2 FQNNGV. The CDR3 nucleotides are TGTGCCAGCAGCTTAGGGACACCTCGCGAGCAGTACTTC. Its translation is CASSLGTPREQYF.

The gene calls are TRBV19 and TRBJ1-1, with TRBD1 matching 7 bases. V lost 5 bases to trimming and J lost 1 base; unmatched junction nucleotides: 13. CDR3 length equals 17 residues. The germline V gene encodes CDR1 LNHDA and CDR2 SQIVND (reference sequence). CDR3 bases: TGTGCCAGTAGTCCCACGACAGGGAATCGGGCGAACACTGAAGCTTTCTTT. Amino acids: CASSPTTGNRANTEAFF.

The J gene is TRBJ1-1, the V gene TRBV9, with D perhaps matching TRBD1 (6 bases). This CDR3 is 14 amino acids long. V was clipped by 1 base and J by 1 base, with 8 bases between them. The germline gives CDR1 SGDLS, CDR2 YYNGEE. This CDR3 is CASSVTGWNTEAFF. In nucleotides, the CDR3 is TGTGCCAGCAGCGTAACAGGGTGGAACACTGAAGCTTTCTTT.